Listed here is a single TCR beta chain. Which antigen it targets is not known. No qualities accompany the bases; no much larger clone lies one base away. This sample was taken from a study of early T cells in non-severe SARS-CoV-2 infection (dated by TCRdb to the early 2020s). The study in broad terms: Because TCR sequencing relied on bulk RNA taken from unsorted whole blood, pairing of alpha and beta chains was not possible. General study outcomes and caveats: VDJdb matching was skewed toward anti-spike CD8 responses and likely underestimated virus-specific expansions, missing private and CD4 specificities.

The library was made by 5' RACE. Sequenced using a NextSeq 500. To correct for sequencing error and PCR bias, the TCR library protocol tagged individual cDNA molecules with unique molecular identifiers. Sequencing covered both TCR alpha and beta chains, and within each sample the abundances of alpha and beta sequences were tightly co-correlated. Processing in the source paper ran as follows. Decombinator V4 was used to annotate TCR sequences for V gene, J gene and CDR3. TCRs were defined as expanded if a significant change between any two time points was detected under a Poisson model with p below 0.0001. TCR abundances were normalised to the total number of TCRs sequenced per sample and were expressed as counts per million. MAIT TCRs were defined by TRAV1-2 paired with TRAJ12, TRAJ20 or TRAJ33, and iNKT TCRs by TRAV10 paired with TRAJ18. A search of VDJdb, accessed on 1 November 2021, was run for TCRs annotated to CMV, EBV and SARS-CoV-2, with TCRs annotated for multiple antigens excluded. TCRdb took the public reads, trimmed them with fastp at Q25, ran MiXCR for clone calling and kept in-frame beta chains. Rows are unified per CDR3 protein, each entry keeping the most common DNA and genes. The V and J calls and clone size come from TCRdb's table, not from the authors' own analysis. This sample holds about 80,000 distinct CDR3 sequences; more than 10% were observed only once. Of the sample, roughly 3.6% is held by the ten largest clones.

Set within a cohort of healthcare workers in London, UK, this nested case-control study involved weekly PCR testing of nasopharyngeal swabs along with blood sampling. Healthcare workers were enrolled in the week of the UK lockdown, from 23 to 31 March 2020, and were followed every week for up to roughly 15 weeks. V is pruned by 2 bases and J by 4 bases, leaving 5 bases of the junction without a gene match. The CDR3, cysteine through phenylalanine, is 15 amino acids long. The kept DNA is CDR3 alone, 45 bases in frame from the first base. CDR1 is given as MDHEN and CDR2 as SYDVKM, both from the germline V gene.

The chain is assembled from TRBV28 and TRBJ1-1; TRBD1 lines up with 9 middle nucleotides. The receptor was derived from an adult who was a healthcare worker with PCR-confirmed SARS-CoV-2 infection or an uninfected control (not recorded which). Sequencing was performed on whole blood. For the CDR3, the sequence is CASSLGGTGSTEAFF. The DNA sequence is given as TGTGCCAGCAGTTTAGGTGGGACAGGGTCCACTGAAGCTTTCTTT.